A selection of T cell receptor beta chains follows, all from one sample in a study of blood T cell repertoires in COVID-19. Sequenced by immunoSEQ multiplex PCR; TCRdb stores in-frame clones only, minus some. The sample holds 400,000 to 500,000 clones; about nine tenths are singletons and the top ten take over 1.1%. Sequenced: peripheral blood. These receptor sequences come from a woman aged 25 to 39 with active or convalescent COVID-19. Both conserved end residues are part of each CDR3. Each record gives: J gene, clone size, D gene, V gene, CDR3 DNA, CDR3 protein. D genes are given only for firm matches. Rows may omit the clone size; those that give it use once, few, many or a size class.

>TRBJ2-7|.|TRBD1|TRBV30
TGTGCCTGGAGACGACAGGGGACGATCTACGAGCAGTACTTC
CAWRRQGTIYEQYF
>TRBJ1-4|once|TRBD1|TRBV15
TGTGCCACCAGCAGAGGACAGGGGGGAGAAAAACTGTTTTTT
CATSRGQGGEKLFF
>TRBJ1-2|.|.|TRBV3-1/TRBV3-2
TGTGCCAGCAGCCCAAACCCTACAGGGCTTGGCTACACCTTC
CASSPNPTGLGYTF
>TRBJ1-2|.|.|TRBV25-1
TGTGCCACCCTTGGGGGGGGATACTATGGCTACACCTTC
CATLGGGYYGYTF
>TRBJ2-1|.|TRBD1|TRBV9
TGTGCCAGCAGCAAAGGGGGCTCCGTCGGGTACAATGAGCAGTTCTTC
CASSKGGSVGYNEQFF
>TRBJ1-2|.|.|TRBV2
TGTGCCAGCAGTCGACCTAGCGCCACAAACTATGGCTACACCTTC
CASSRPSATNYGYTF
>TRBJ2-1|.|TRBD1|TRBV5-4
TGTGCCAGCAGTCCCGGACAGGGGGCTCAAAATGAGCAGTTCTTC
CASSPGQGAQNEQFF
>TRBJ2-7|.|.|TRBV12-3/TRBV12-4
TGTGCCAGCAGTTTGTCTTTGTCCTACGAGCAGTACTTC
CASSLSLSYEQYF
>TRBJ1-1|.|.|TRBV5-1
TGCGCCAGCACGTTCAAAGGAGACTACACTGAAGCTTTCTTT
CASTFKGDYTEAFF
>TRBJ1-5|.|TRBD1|TRBV7-9
TGTGCCAGCAGCTTAGCTACCGACAGGGAGAATCAGCCCCAGCATTTT
CASSLATDRENQPQHF
>TRBJ2-5|.|.|TRBV9
TGTGCCAGCAGCCCCCGGACAGCGTACCAAGAGACCCAGTACTTC
CASSPRTAYQETQYF
>TRBJ2-5|.|TRBD2|TRBV7-2
TGTGCCAGCAGCTTAAGCGGGGGGAAAGAAGAGACCCAGTACTTC
CASSLSGGKEETQYF
>TRBJ2-7|.|TRBD2|TRBV7-9
TGTGCCAGCAGCTCGGGACTAGCGGGAGCAAGCGAGCAGTACTTC
CASSSGLAGASEQYF
>TRBJ1-6|.|TRBD1|TRBV13
TGTGCCAGCAGCCTGGGACAGGTGGGTTCACCCCTCCACTTT
CASSLGQVGSPLHF
>TRBJ1-2|.|TRBD1|TRBV10-3
TGTGCCATCAGTGAGTCGGGACAGGTCGGGGATGGCTACACCTTC
CAISESGQVGDGYTF
>TRBJ2-3|.|TRBD1|TRBV4-1
TGCGCCAGCAGTCCCGGGACAGGGGGCGTCGATACGCAGTATTTT
CASSPGTGGVDTQYF
>TRBJ1-2|few|.|TRBV29-1
TGCAGCGTTGATAGGGTGGGGAGTGCTGGCTACACCTTC
CSVDRVGSAGYTF
>TRBJ2-1|.|TRBD2|TRBV5-6
TGTGCCAGCAGACTACAGGGGACTAGCGGGGTAGGGGAGCAGTTCTTC
CASRLQGTSGVGEQFF
>TRBJ2-3|.|.|TRBV25-1
TGTGCCAGCAGTACCCGGGGAAAGCCTGAGGGTACGCAGTATTTT
CASSTRGKPEGTQYF
>TRBJ1-6|few|TRBD1|TRBV7-9
TGTGCCAGCAGCTTATTGGTTGGTCGGACAGGGGACGGGTCACCCCTCCACTTT
CASSLLVGRTGDGSPLHF
>TRBJ2-5|.|TRBD2|TRBV20-1
TGCAGTGCTAGTGGGGCTAGCGGGAGGGTAGGTCAAGAGACCCAGTACTTC
CSASGASGRVGQETQYF
>TRBJ1-1|.|TRBD1|TRBV3-1/TRBV3-2
TGTGCCAGCAGCTTTCGACAGGGGAACACTGAAGCTTTCTTT
CASSFRQGNTEAFF
>TRBJ2-3|.|TRBD2|TRBV3-1/TRBV3-2
TGTGCCAGCAGCCAAACTAGCGGGGGGACAGATACGCAGTATTTT
CASSQTSGGTDTQYF
>TRBJ2-5|.|TRBD2|TRBV19
TGTGCCAGTAGTAGAGCGGGACAAGAGACCCAGTACTTC
CASSRAGQETQYF
>TRBJ2-1|.|TRBD2|TRBV10-1
TGCGCCAGCAGTGAGTCGTGGTCAGCGGGGGCTTACAATGAGCAGTTCTTC
CASSESWSAGAYNEQFF
>TRBJ2-7|.|TRBD1|TRBV4-1
TGCGCCAGCAGCCAAGATCCAGGGGACAGGGTCTACGAGCAGTACTTC
CASSQDPGDRVYEQYF
>TRBJ2-1|.|TRBD1|TRBV6-2/TRBV6-3
TGTGCCAGCAGTTACTCGACAGGGGACTACAATGAGCAGTTCTTC
CASSYSTGDYNEQFF
>TRBJ1-1|.|.|TRBV19
TGTGCCAGTAGTACAACCCCCGGGAGTTGGGCCCCCACTGAAGCTTTCTTT
CASSTTPGSWAPTEAFF
>TRBJ2-5|.|.|TRBV25-1
TGTGCCAGCAGTGAATGGTTCGGGGTCCAAGAGACCCAGTACTTC
CASSEWFGVQETQYF
>TRBJ1-4|.|TRBD1|TRBV5-6
TGTGCCAGCAGCCGCGGAGACAGGGCTGAAAAACTGTTTTTT
CASSRGDRAEKLFF
>TRBJ2-1|.|.|TRBV4-1
TGCGCCAGCAGCCAAAGGCCAGGGAATGAGCAGTTCTTC
CASSQRPGNEQFF
>TRBJ1-4|.|.|TRBV6-5
TGTGCCAGCAGCGGAGAGGCAGGGGCCGTTGAAAAACTGTTTTTT
CASSGEAGAVEKLFF
>TRBJ1-6|.|TRBD1|TRBV11-2
TGTGCCAGCAGACGGGACAGGGGGCTTTCGGGATCACCCCTCCACTTT
CASRRDRGLSGSPLHF
>TRBJ2-3|.|TRBD2|TRBV5-8
TGTGCCAGCAGCTTGGGGCTAGCGGGAGGGACAGATACGCAGTATTTT
CASSLGLAGGTDTQYF
>TRBJ2-7|.|.|TRBV7-7
TGTGCCAGCCCTCCCTACGAGCAGTACTTC
CASPPYEQYF
>TRBJ1-1|.|.|TRBV11-2
TGTGCCAGCTCCGCGTTGAACACTGAAGCTTTCTTT
CASSALNTEAFF
>TRBJ1-3|few|.|TRBV19
TGTGCCATCACCCCAGAAGGGCGGGTAATCTCTGGAAACACCATATATTTT
CAITPEGRVISGNTIYF
>TRBJ1-2|once|TRBD1|TRBV7-2
TGTGCCAGCAGCCCTCGGGACAGGGTGTCCGGCTACACCTTC
CASSPRDRVSGYTF
>TRBJ1-1|.|TRBD1|TRBV2
TGTGCCAGCAGAAGACAGGGGCTGAACACTGAAGCTTTCTTT
CASRRQGLNTEAFF
>TRBJ1-5|.|TRBD1|TRBV19
TGTGCCAGTAGTAGGGACAGCGGGTATAGCAATCAGCCCCAGCATTTT
CASSRDSGYSNQPQHF
>TRBJ1-5|.|.|TRBV6-5
TGTGCCAGCAGTCCTAGGATGGATCAGCCCCAGCATTTT
CASSPRMDQPQHF
>TRBJ1-1|.|TRBD1|TRBV11-3
TGTGCCAGCAGCGTTACAGGGGGCGCGACTGAAGCTTTCTTT
CASSVTGGATEAFF